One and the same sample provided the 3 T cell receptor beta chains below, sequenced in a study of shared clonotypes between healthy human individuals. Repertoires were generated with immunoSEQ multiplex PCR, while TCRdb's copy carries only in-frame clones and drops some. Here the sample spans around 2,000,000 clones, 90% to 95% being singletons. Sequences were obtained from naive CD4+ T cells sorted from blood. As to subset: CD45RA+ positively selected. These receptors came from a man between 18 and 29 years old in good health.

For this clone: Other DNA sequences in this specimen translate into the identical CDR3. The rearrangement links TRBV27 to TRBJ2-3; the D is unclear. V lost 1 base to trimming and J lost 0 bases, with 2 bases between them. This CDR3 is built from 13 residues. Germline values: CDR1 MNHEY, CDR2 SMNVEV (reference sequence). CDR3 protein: CASSLWSTDTQYF. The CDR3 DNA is TGTGCCAGCAGTTTATGGAGCACAGATACGCAGTATTTT.

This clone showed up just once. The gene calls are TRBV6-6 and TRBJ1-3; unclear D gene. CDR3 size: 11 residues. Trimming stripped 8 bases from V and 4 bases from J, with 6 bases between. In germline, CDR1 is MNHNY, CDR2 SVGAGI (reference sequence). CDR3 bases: TGTGCCAGCTCTACAGGAAACACCATATATTTT. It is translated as CASSTGNTIYF.

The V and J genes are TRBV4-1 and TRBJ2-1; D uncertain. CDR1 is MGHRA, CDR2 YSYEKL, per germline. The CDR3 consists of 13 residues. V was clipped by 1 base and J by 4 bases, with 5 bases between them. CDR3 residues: CASSQAPYNEQFF. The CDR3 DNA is TGCGCCAGCAGCCAAGCCCCTTACAATGAGCAGTTCTTC.